The sequence of this TCR beta chain was determined in a study of human T cells and chemical hapten exposure. The time point denotes: pre-sensitization, week 0. The treatment was: therapeutic diphenylcyclopropenone sensitization with weekly scalp DPC. It was unfractionated whole blood from which total RNA was extracted. The CDR3 spans 13 residues. J gave up 5 bases and V 4 bases, and 1 base lay outside the gene matches. Looked up from germline, CDR1 is MNHEY and CDR2 is SMNVEV (reference sequence). In TCRdb, the RACE reads were re-called with MiXCR into one record per CDR3 protein. This sample has under 70,000 distinct CDR3 sequences, with about 10% found just once.

Here the sequenced sample was whole blood, taken in connection with sensitization to the hapten diphenylcyclopropenone (DPC). This sequence was found in a middle-aged woman with alopecia areata. Some clones in this sample may be carry-over from other donors' samples. The rearrangement uses TRBV27 and TRBJ1-5; 8 bases line up with TRBD1. The CDR3 DNA sequence: TGTGCCAGCAGTTCAGGGGGCTATCAGCCCCAGCATTTT. As protein: CASSSGGYQPQHF.